This T cell receptor beta chain was captured in a study of CD8 T cells in ankylosing spondylitis (dated by TCRdb to about 2017). About the study as a whole: The study set out to find disease-linked TCR variants by profiling T cell receptor beta repertoires in ankylosing spondylitis patients and healthy donors. Peripheral blood samples were taken, and synovial fluid was additionally collected from ankylosing spondylitis patients. The whole study cohort included 85 to 120 healthy donors and about two dozen ankylosing spondylitis patients. The full study reports these points: Blood from ankylosing spondylitis patients appeared to be characterized by a TCR beta motif made up of eight highly homologous amino acid variants. Some of the motif variants had been reported before in the synovial fluid and blood of reactive arthritis patients, a finding that suggests common disease-initiation mechanisms. According to the report, matched synovial fluid samples from ankylosing spondylitis patients were significantly enriched for the disease-linked clones. In peripheral blood, the disease-linked clones were found at relatively low frequencies and had a CD8+ phenotype.

Sequencing relied on an Illumina HiSeq 2500. TCR beta libraries were prepared by quantitative 5'-RACE with molecular barcodes. The source study handled its data this way. Disease-linked TCR variants were identified with a new computational method built on a probabilistic model of VDJ rearrangement. The public reads were reprocessed in TCRdb via fastp at Q25 and MiXCR, keeping in-frame beta chains. Duplicate CDR3 protein sequences are folded into a single record with the most common DNA and genes. In this record, the V and J calls reflect TCRdb's handling and not the investigators' own analysis. For this sample there are about 440,000 distinct CDR3 sequences; under 20% appear just once. Of the sample, over 0.9% falls within the top ten clones. V is reduced by 2 bases and J by 7 bases, leaving a spacing of 8 bases between them. From its cysteine to its phenylalanine, the CDR3 spans 13 amino acids. Only the CDR3 part of the read is kept: 39 bases, read in frame from the first base.

Of note for this clonotype: Its specific antigen is unknown. Base qualities are not at hand, and no much larger clone is one base apart.

The receptor was derived from a male donor with ankylosing spondylitis. The sequence joins TRBV12-3 or TRBV12-4 to TRBJ2-2, and possibly TRBD1, on 6 matching bases. Sequenced: blood, either unsorted or a sorted T cell fraction (not recorded which). The CDR3 region reads CASSLRGIGELFF. The base sequence is TGTGCCAGCAGTTTAAGGGGGATCGGGGAGCTGTTTTTT.